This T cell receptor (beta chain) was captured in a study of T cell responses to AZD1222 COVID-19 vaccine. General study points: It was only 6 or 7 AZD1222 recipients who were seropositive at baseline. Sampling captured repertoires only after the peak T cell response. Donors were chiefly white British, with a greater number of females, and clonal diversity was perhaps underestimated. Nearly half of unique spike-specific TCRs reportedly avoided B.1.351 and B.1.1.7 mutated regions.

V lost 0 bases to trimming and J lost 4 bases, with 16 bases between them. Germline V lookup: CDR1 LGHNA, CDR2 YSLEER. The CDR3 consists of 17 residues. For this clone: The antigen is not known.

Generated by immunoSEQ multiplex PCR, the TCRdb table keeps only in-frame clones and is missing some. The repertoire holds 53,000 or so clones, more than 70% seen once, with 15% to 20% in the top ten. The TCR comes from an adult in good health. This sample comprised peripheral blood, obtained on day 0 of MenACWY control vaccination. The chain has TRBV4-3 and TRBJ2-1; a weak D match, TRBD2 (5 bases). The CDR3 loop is CASSQDRGTPGYNEQFF. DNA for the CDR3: TGCGCCAGCAGCCAAGATCGGGGTACTCCGGGGTACAATGAGCAGTTCTTC.